These 17 T cell receptor beta chains were all obtained from the same sample, sequenced in a study of T cells expressing NK-cell markers. TCRdb re-analyzed the 5' RACE reads; it lists each CDR3 protein once, without DNA. The sample totals 550,000 or so distinct CDR3 sequences. The sample taken for sequencing was blood T cells: a sorted CD56 or NKG2C T cell subset, CD4+ or CD8+ T cells, or bulk PBMC T cells (not recorded which). The receptors come from a man between 18 and 35 years old in good health.

The chain carries TRBV15 and TRBJ2-1; with no DNA, the TCRdb D assignment of TRBD2 cannot be verified. In germline, CDR1 is LNHNV, CDR2 YYDKDF (reference sequence). The CDR3 has 15 amino acids. The CDR3 sequence: CATVNKAGIYNEQFF.

The rearrangement joins TRBV4-3 to TRBJ2-1; the D call from TCRdb, TRBD1, cannot be confirmed without DNA. The CDR3 loop spans 16 amino acids. From germline, CDR1 is LGHNA and CDR2 YSLEER. CDR3 region: CASSQEGRGVYNEQFF.

The chain's CDR3 is CASSPTGESEEQYF. The chain joins TRBV5-1 to TRBJ2-7; the D call from TCRdb, TRBD1, cannot be confirmed without DNA. The V gene's germline CDR1 is SGHRS and CDR2 YFSETQ. CDR3 length: 14 amino acids.

The chain has TRBV7-3 and TRBJ1-1. The V gene's germline CDR1 is SGHTA and CDR2 FQGTGA. This CDR3 comprises 13 residues. CDR3 in amino acids: CASSSDGYTEAFF.

The chain employs TRBV12-3 or TRBV12-4 and TRBJ2-1; the TRBD2 assignment by TCRdb is unverifiable without DNA. This CDR3 has 13 amino acids. CDR3 protein: CASTPTSSNEQFF.

The rearrangement links TRBV18 to TRBJ2-1; TCRdb lists TRBD2, though no DNA is available to test this call. Germline V gene lookup returns CDR1 KGHSH and CDR2 LQKENI. The CDR3 is made up of 17 amino acids. The CDR3 region is CASSPPRLAGAPVEQFF.

The chain carries TRBV29-1 and TRBJ2-1. The CDR3 is 11 amino acids. Germline CDR1 is SQVTM and CDR2 is ANQGSEA. The CDR3 region is CSVRVNNEQFF.

The chain employs TRBV10-3 and TRBJ2-1; the TCRdb call, TRBD2, lacks DNA for checking. This CDR3 spans 13 amino acids. Germline V lookup: CDR1 ENHRY, CDR2 SYGVKD. CDR3: CAIRPSGKGEQFF.

The chain employs TRBV20-1 and TRBJ2-4; TCRdb's D call of TRBD2 is untestable without DNA. This CDR3 is built from 13 residues. Looked up from germline, CDR1 is DFQATT and CDR2 is SNEGSKA (reference sequence). This chain's CDR3 is CSASGEQRDIQYF.

This chain links TRBV24-1 with TRBJ2-1; the TCRdb D gene call, TRBD1, has no DNA to confirm it. CDR1 is KGHDR and CDR2 is SFDVKD in the germline V gene. CDR3 length: 14 amino acids. CDR3 amino acids: CATSGARAVDEQFF.

The rearrangement joins TRBV7-2 to TRBJ2-3; as DNA is missing, the TRBD2 call by TCRdb cannot be tested. The CDR3 spans 15 residues. CDR1 is SGHTA and CDR2 is FQGNSA in the germline V gene. The CDR3 protein is CASSLALAGGRTQYF.

The genes are TRBV20-1 and TRBJ1-2. The CDR3 extends over 14 amino acids. Germline CDR1 DFQATT, CDR2 SNEGSKA (reference sequence). The CDR3 region is CSARASEGLGGYTF.

The CDR3 spells CATKPLAGTVGELFF. The chain links TRBV2 to TRBJ2-2; the TCRdb D gene call, TRBD2, has no DNA to confirm it. CDR1 and CDR2 from the germline V gene are SNHLY and FYNNEI. CDR3 length: 15 residues. Based on the CDR3 plus reference TRBV2 and TRBJ2-2, the full variable domain is EPEVTQTPSHQVTQMGQEVILRCVPISNHLYFYWYRQILGQKVEFLVSFYNNEISEKSEIFDDQFSVERPDGSNFTLKIRSTKLEDSAMYFCATKPLAGTVGELFFGEGSRLTVL.

The chain has TRBV6-5 and TRBJ1-2; the TRBD1 assignment by TCRdb is unverifiable without DNA. Germline-derived CDR1 and CDR2 are MNHEY and SVGAGI. This CDR3 contains 16 residues. This chain's CDR3 is CASSRLMGQGLWGYTF.

J is TRBJ2-4 and V is TRBV9. The length of the CDR3 is 13 residues. Looked up from germline, CDR1 is SGDLS and CDR2 is YYNGEE. Here the CDR3 reads CASSVDSRNIQYF.

The chain links TRBV5-4 to TRBJ2-3; TCRdb calls TRBD1, which cannot be checked without DNA. The CDR3 is 15 residues long. Germline V gene lookup returns CDR1 SGHNT and CDR2 YYREEE (reference sequence). This CDR3 is CASSLDQGARDTQYF.

V gene TRBV19 combines with J gene TRBJ1-5; there is no DNA to check the TCRdb D call of TRBD1. The CDR3 runs 15 residues. CDR1 and CDR2 from the germline V gene are LNHDA and SQIVND (reference sequence). CDR3 in amino acids: CASSSPGAVLKAQHF.